This passage covers 19 T cell receptor beta chains from one sample sequenced in a study of blood T cell repertoires in COVID-19. The method was immunoSEQ multiplex PCR; TCRdb's version includes in-frame clones alone and lacks a portion of them. The sample records roughly 290,000 clones, 70% to 90% being singletons. Source material: PBMCs or T cells enriched from blood (not recorded which). Receptor source: a woman aged 30 to 39 who had recovered from COVID-19.

This chain joins TRBV9 and TRBJ1-2, with TRBD1 matching 9 bases. The CDR3 runs 16 residues. V shed 0 bases and J 2 bases; nucleotides not matched to a gene: 5. From germline, CDR1 is SGDLS and CDR2 YYNGEE. In DNA, the CDR3 is TGTGCCAGCAGCGTAGCGCCGGGACAGGGAAACTATGGCTACACCTTC. It translates to CASSVAPGQGNYGYTF. The full variable domain, in which reference TRBV9 and TRBJ1-2 provide the parts outside the CDR3, is DSGVTQTPKHLITATGQRVTLRCSPRSGDLSVYWYQQSLDQGLQFLIQYYNGEERAKGNILERFSAQQFPDLHSELNLSSLELGDSALYFCASSVAPGQGNYGYTFGSGTRLTVV.

The rearrangement joins TRBV18 to TRBJ1-2, with D perhaps matching TRBD1 (5 bases). There are 17 residues in the CDR3. With 1 base removed from V and 3 bases from J, the gap between germline ends came to 18 bases. From germline, CDR1 is KGHSH and CDR2 LQKENI. As DNA, the CDR3 is TGTGCCAGCTCACCACTCTCAGGGTTGGTACTCGACTATGGCTACACCTTC. Its protein is CASSPLSGLVLDYGYTF.

This sequence joins TRBV27 and TRBJ1-1; TRBD1 matches at 8 bases. This CDR3 has 18 amino acids. From germline, CDR1 is MNHEY and CDR2 SMNVEV (reference sequence). Germline trimming cut 4 bases from V and 4 bases from J; bases unmatched to any gene: 17. The CDR3 DNA reads TGTGCCAGCAGTTCCGGACAGGGATGGTATCGGGGCCCCACTGAAGCTTTCTTT. It encodes CASSSGQGWYRGPTEAFF.

The chain employs TRBV2 and TRBJ1-1; weak D call: TRBD1 (6 bases). There are 15 residues in the CDR3. V was trimmed by 6 bases and J by 0 bases, leaving 14 bases between them. Germline CDR1 reads SNHLY; CDR2 reads FYNNEI. The CDR3 DNA reads as TGTGCCAGCAGCGCCAACAGGGCCTTGAACACTGAAGCTTTCTTT. Residues: CASSANRALNTEAFF.

V is TRBV28 and J is TRBJ2-5; weak D call: TRBD1 (6 bases). Germline CDR1 is MDHEN and CDR2 is SYDVKM. The CDR3 is 14 amino acids. V dropped 3 bases and J dropped 4 bases, with 12 bases sitting between them. CDR3 coding DNA: TGTGCCAGCAGTTTGATAGGGGGACGAGAGACCCAGTACTTC. Translation gives CASSLIGGRETQYF.

The chain employs TRBV6-5 and TRBJ2-6; 12 nucleotides match TRBD1. The CDR3 covers 15 residues. The junction had 3 bases not matched to a gene; V was cut back by 10 bases and J by 2 bases. Germline V gene data show CDR1 as MNHEY and CDR2 as SVGAGI. DNA for the CDR3: TGTGCCATCGGGACAGGGGGCCCTGGGGCCAACGTCCTGACTTTC. It is translated as CAIGTGGPGANVLTF.

The rearrangement links TRBV4-1 to TRBJ1-5; 8 bases are a match to TRBD1. Trimming took 4 bases from V and 7 from J; bases not matched to a gene: 6. This CDR3 is 14 amino acids long. In germline, CDR1 is MGHRA, CDR2 YSYEKL. CDR3 DNA sequence: TGCGCCAGCAGCCTCTACAGGGGGGGACAGCCCCAGCATTTT. It translates to CASSLYRGGQPQHF.

V usage is TRBV11-2 and J usage is TRBJ1-6; tentatively, D is TRBD1 (5 bases). Trimming took off 2 bases at V and 2 bases at J, with 10 bases between the two ends. Germline loops: CDR1 SGHAT, CDR2 FQNNGV. The CDR3 consists of 16 residues. The DNA of the CDR3 is TGTGCCAGCAGCTTACCCCAGGGAACCTATAATTCACCCCTCCACTTT. Its translation: CASSLPQGTYNSPLHF.

The chain joins TRBV5-6 to TRBJ1-2; possible D gene TRBD1, 6 bases. Trimming stripped 7 bases from V and 6 bases from J, with 13 bases between. Germline loops: CDR1 SGHDT, CDR2 YYEEEE. The CDR3 totals 12 residues. CDR3 sequence (DNA): TGTGCCAGCGGCTCGGGACAAAATGGCTACACCTTC. Protein sequence: CASGSGQNGYTF.

V usage is TRBV7-9 and J usage is TRBJ2-3; D possibly corresponds to TRBD1 (5 bases). There are 16 residues in the CDR3. In germline, CDR1 is SEHNR, CDR2 FQNEAQ (reference sequence). Trimming shortened V by 5 bases and J by 0 bases, and 15 bases separated the two germline ends. The CDR3 is CASSGLGRLSTDTQYF. The CDR3 nucleotides read TGTGCCAGCAGCGGCCTGGGGCGTCTTAGCACAGATACGCAGTATTTT.

This chain joins TRBV27 and TRBJ1-2, with D possibly matching TRBD1 (6 bases). The CDR3 runs 15 residues. Germline CDR1 MNHEY, CDR2 SMNVEV (reference sequence). V was cut by 8 bases and J by 2 bases, with 18 bases left in between. In nucleotides, the CDR3 is TGTGCCAGCGCCAACCCGGGGACAACGAACTATGGCTACACCTTC. Protein product: CASANPGTTNYGYTF.

The V and J genes are TRBV4-1 and TRBJ2-2, with TRBD2 matching 12 bases. The length of the CDR3 is 20 residues. J was trimmed by 1 base and V by 4 bases; bases with no gene match: 13. CDR1 is MGHRA and CDR2 is YSYEKL in the germline V gene. The chain's CDR3 is CASSRGGLAGGPRNTGELFF. In DNA form, the CDR3 reads TGCGCCAGCAGCCGAGGAGGGCTAGCGGGAGGGCCACGGAACACCGGGGAGCTGTTTTTT.

The rearrangement links TRBV11-2 to TRBJ1-6; a possible D gene is TRBD1 (5 bases). The germline gives CDR1 SGHAT, CDR2 FQNNGV. The CDR3 loop spans 18 amino acids. V gave up 6 bases and J gave up 3 bases, with 21 bases separating them. The CDR3 loop reads CASSPSHRQNYYNSPLHF. The CDR3, as DNA: TGTGCCAGCAGTCCCTCCCATCGACAGAACTACTATAATTCACCCCTCCACTTT.

In this sample, this clone turned up a few times. The rearrangement uses TRBV4-2 and TRBJ2-5; 8 bases line up with TRBD2. CDR1 LGHNA and CDR2 YNFKEQ come from the germline V gene. The CDR3 loop spans 15 amino acids. Unmatched junction bases numbered 8, after V lost 5 bases and J lost 3 bases. CDR3 sequence: CASSIRGGPEETQYF. The CDR3 DNA reads as TGTGCCAGCAGCATTCGGGGGGGCCCCGAAGAGACCCAGTACTTC.

The chain couples TRBV7-7 to TRBJ2-2; TRBD1 agrees at 8 bases. The CDR3 runs 15 residues. After removal of 4 bases from V and 6 bases from J, the junction contained 7 bases not matched to a gene. Germline V lookup: CDR1 SSHAT, CDR2 FNYEAQ (reference sequence). The CDR3 loop reads CASSSGTGFAGELFF. In DNA, the CDR3 is TGTGCCAGCAGCTCCGGGACAGGTTTCGCCGGGGAGCTGTTTTTT.

This clone was recorded a few times. The CDR3 here is CASRLGGLTYEQYF. The CDR3 DNA follows: TGTGCCAGCAGGCTCGGGGGTCTAACCTACGAGCAGTACTTC. The chain links TRBV6-5 to TRBJ2-7; D is perhaps TRBD2 (6 bases). The CDR3 has 14 amino acids. The V gene lost 6 bases and the J gene lost 2 bases, with 14 bases spanning the gap. CDR1 MNHEY and CDR2 SVGAGI come from the germline V gene.

The V call is TRBV28, the J call TRBJ1-2; D is uncertain. Germline CDR1 MDHEN, CDR2 SYDVKM. Trimming shortened V by 2 bases and J by 6 bases, and 13 bases separated the two germline ends. This CDR3 contains 14 residues. CDR3 bases: TGTGCCAGCAGTTTAACGGGTAGGAGAGATGGCTACACCTTC. Encoded protein: CASSLTGRRDGYTF.

This chain uses TRBV9 with TRBJ2-3; 10 bases are a match to TRBD2. The germline V gene has CDR1 SGDLS and CDR2 YYNGEE. After removal of 3 bases from V and 1 base from J, the junction contained 5 bases not matched to a gene. This CDR3 has 16 amino acids. The CDR3 nucleotides read TGTGCCAGCAGCGCCTCCGGGACTAGCGGCACAGATACGCAGTATTTT. Translating gives CASSASGTSGTDTQYF.

The rearrangement links TRBV12-3 or TRBV12-4 to TRBJ1-2; the D gene is possibly TRBD1 (6 bases). This CDR3 contains 13 residues. V was shortened by 8 bases and J by 8 bases, with 18 bases between the two germline ends. The CDR3 loop is CASSPGQFLGYTF. The DNA for the CDR3 is TGTGCCAGCTCTCCGGGACAATTTTTAGGCTACACCTTC.